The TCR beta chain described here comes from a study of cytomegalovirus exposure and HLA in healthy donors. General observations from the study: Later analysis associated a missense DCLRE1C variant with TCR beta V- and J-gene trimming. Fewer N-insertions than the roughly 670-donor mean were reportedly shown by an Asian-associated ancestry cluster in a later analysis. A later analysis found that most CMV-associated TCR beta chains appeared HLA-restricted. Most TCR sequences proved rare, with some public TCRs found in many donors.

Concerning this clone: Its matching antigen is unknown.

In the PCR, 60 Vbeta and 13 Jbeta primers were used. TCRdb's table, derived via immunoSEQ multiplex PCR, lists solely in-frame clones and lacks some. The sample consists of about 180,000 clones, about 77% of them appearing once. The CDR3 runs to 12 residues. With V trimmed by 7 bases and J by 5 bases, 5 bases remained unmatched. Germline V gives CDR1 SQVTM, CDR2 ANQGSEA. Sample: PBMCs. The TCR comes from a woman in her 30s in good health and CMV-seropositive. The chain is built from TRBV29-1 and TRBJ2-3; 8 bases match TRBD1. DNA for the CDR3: TGCAGCGCAGGGGGCAAGGAAGATACGCAGTATTTT. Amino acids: CSAGGKEDTQYF.